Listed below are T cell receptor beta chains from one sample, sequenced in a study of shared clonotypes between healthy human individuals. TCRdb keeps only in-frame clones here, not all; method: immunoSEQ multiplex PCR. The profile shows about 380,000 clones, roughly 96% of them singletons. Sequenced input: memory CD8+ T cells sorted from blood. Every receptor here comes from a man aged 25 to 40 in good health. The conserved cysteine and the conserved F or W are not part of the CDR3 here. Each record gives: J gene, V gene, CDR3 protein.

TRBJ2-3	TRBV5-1	ASGPGDTQY
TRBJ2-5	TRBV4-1	ASSRRDSQETQY
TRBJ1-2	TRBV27	ASSLTIGDSYGYT
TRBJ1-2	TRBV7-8	ASSLEGRTNYGYT
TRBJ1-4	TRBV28	ASSKTQDGEKLF
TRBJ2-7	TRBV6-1	ASREWGTGFYEQY
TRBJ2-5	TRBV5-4	ASSPPSGTQY
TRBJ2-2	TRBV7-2	ASSLVGSNTGELF
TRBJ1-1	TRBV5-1	ASSLERGNTEAF
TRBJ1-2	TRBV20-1	SAPQGGGYT
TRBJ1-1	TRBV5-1	ASSFGSLRNTEAF
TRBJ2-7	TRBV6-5	ASSYSNRGLHYEQY
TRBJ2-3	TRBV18	ASSLAGVTDTQY
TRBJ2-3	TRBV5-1	ASSFFGVAAFTDTQY
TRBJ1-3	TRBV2	ASSPMWAGNTIY
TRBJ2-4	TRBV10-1	ASSKEGLHIQY
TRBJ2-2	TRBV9	ASSVEGTNTGELF
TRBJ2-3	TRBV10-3	AIRGTSGKGSTDTQY
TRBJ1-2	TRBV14	ASSQVQGTGLTRYT
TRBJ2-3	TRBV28	ASSFSGDTDTQY
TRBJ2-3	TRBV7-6	ASSPFTSGRGTDTQY
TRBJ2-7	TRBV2	ASSAGGFYEQY
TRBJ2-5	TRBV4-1	ASSQPGLGQETQY
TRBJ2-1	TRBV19	ASTHGRAGDEQF
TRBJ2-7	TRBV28	ASTLDRGPYEQY
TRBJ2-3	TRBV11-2	ASSLNPGADTQY
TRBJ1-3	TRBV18	ASSSTGTGNTIY
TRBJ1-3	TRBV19	ASIRRPTDSSGNTIY
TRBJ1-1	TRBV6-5	ASRSGNKGTEAF
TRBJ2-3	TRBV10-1	ASSDVSGLTDTQY
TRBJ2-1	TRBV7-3	ASSLTGNNEQF
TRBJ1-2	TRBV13	ASSLVGGAMNGYT
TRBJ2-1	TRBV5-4	ASSLAPVPYNEQF
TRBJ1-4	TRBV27	ASSKDRYNEKLF
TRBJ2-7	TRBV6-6	ASSYEALTYEQY
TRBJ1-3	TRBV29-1	SVVGYGNTIY
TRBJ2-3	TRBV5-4	ASSLGLVRDTDTQY
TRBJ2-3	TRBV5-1	ASSLDGRATQY
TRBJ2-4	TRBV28	ASSSLDRAKNIQY
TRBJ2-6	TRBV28	ASSFGGGGANVLT
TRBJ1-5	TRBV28	ASSLDRGGQPQH
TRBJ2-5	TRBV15	ATSRGGETQY
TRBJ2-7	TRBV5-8	ASSLPGQGRSYEQY
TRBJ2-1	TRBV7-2	ASSFAQGARDEQF
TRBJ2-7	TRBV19	ASSTRTGGYEQY
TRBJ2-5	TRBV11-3	ASSLQGIGETQY
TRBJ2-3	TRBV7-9	ASSLGSGTGARDTQY
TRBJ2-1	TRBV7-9	ASSLVVFNEQF
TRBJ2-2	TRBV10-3	AIRLAGELF
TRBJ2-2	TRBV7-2	ASSFRPAGTGELF
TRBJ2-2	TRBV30	AWMNPTGELF
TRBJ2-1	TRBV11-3	ASTTSGSREQF